This T cell receptor (beta chain) stems from a study of T cell responses to AZD1222 COVID-19 vaccine. Assay: immunoSEQ multiplex PCR; the TCRdb copy retains only in-frame clones and omits some. The table records roughly 110,000 clones, approximately 90% of them present only once. The CDR3 extends over 16 amino acids. Looked up from germline, CDR1 is SGHDT and CDR2 is YYEEEE. Trimming pared 0 bases from V and 1 base from J, leaving 14 bases between. This clone was seen more than once but under ten times. The sequenced sample was peripheral blood, obtained 28 days after the second AZD1222 dose. The TCR comes from an adult who received the AZD1222 COVID-19 vaccine. The chain carries TRBV5-6 and TRBJ2-7, with D unresolved. Written as DNA, the CDR3 is TGTGCCAGCAGCTTGGCCGAAGCAGGCCGGTCCTACGAGCAGTACTTC. Amino acid sequence: CASSLAEAGRSYEQYF.